Below are 32 T cell receptor delta chains sequenced from a single sample in a study of γδ T cells in repeated Plasmodium falciparum infection. TCRdb re-analyzed the multiplex PCR reads via CATT. The profile covers approximately 50,000 delta-chain clones, with 1.9% appearing a single time and roughly 25% taken by the ten largest. Bulk repertoires came from Vgamma9/Vdelta2+ or Vdelta2-negative gammadelta T cells flow-sorted from PBMC. The sample consisted of gamma-delta T cells from blood. These receptors all come from a pool of human donors (malaria-infected and uninfected, not separated).

To note about this clone: TCRdb records a much larger clone's protein for this DNA, with a difference at residue 16 that likely arises from a read error; the protein given is the translation of the DNA. The V gene call reads TRDV3; no J gene was called; TRDD3, as called in the table, went unchecked against the DNA. From germline, CDR1 is TVYSNPD and CDR2 GDNSRS (reference sequence). The CDR3 is 18 residues long. The CDR3 loop is CACTTFPGTGGGPRPPIF. The CDR3 coding sequence is TGTGCCTGCACCACCTTCCCAGGTACTGGGGGAGGGCCCAGACCCCCGATCTTT.

This clone was found a few times. A much larger clonotype is one base distant, so this may be a read error. Other DNA variants within this sample encode the same CDR3. This chain uses TRDV1 with TRDJ1; 11 nucleotides line up with TRDD3. Germline CDR1 reads TSWWSYY; CDR2 reads QGS. CDR3 length: 23 amino acids. CDR3 bases: TGTGCTCTTGGGGAACTAAGGGACCTTCCTTCCCACTGGGGGATAAATCCCACCGATAAACTCATCTTC. Residues: CALGELRDLPSHWGINPTDKLIF.

Only a few counts were recorded for this clone. TCRdb shows a much larger clone's protein in place of this DNA's translation, and the two differ at residue 18, likely through a read error; the protein shown is translated from the DNA. The rearrangement links TRDV1 to TRDJ1; 12 bases map to TRDD3. The J gene, not given by TCRdb, was assigned here from a germline match of the nucleotide sequence. The CDR3 contains 21 residues. The germline gives CDR1 TSWWSYY, CDR2 QGS. CDR3 residues: CALGHIQPYWGIQGMTDELIF. CDR3 DNA: TGTGCTCTTGGGCATATCCAGCCCTACTGGGGGATACAGGGTATGACCGATGAACTCATCTTT.

This clone was seen ten or more times. The TCRdb record carries a much larger clone's protein, which differs from this DNA's translation at residue 9; a read error is the likely cause, and the protein listed here is the DNA translation. Other DNA sequences from this sample encode an identical CDR3 as well. J is TRDJ1 and V is TRDV1; no clear D gene. CDR3 size: 12 residues. The V and J ends lost 1 base and 11 bases respectively, with 11 bases between them. Germline-derived CDR1 and CDR2 are TSWWSYY and QGS. CDR3 in amino acids: CALGEPRGDLIF. The CDR3 nucleotides are TGTGCTCTTGGGGAACCCCGAGGCGACCTCATCTTT.

Of note for this clone: The protein recorded in TCRdb matches a much larger clone and deviates from this DNA's translation at residue 8, suggesting a read error; the protein here is obtained by translating the DNA. The CDR3 DNA is TGTGCTCTTGGGGAAGCCCTGGGTTTGTACTGGGCCCCACCACGGGGTACCGATAAACTCATCTTT. This gives the protein CALGEALGLYWAPPRGTDKLIF. The chain is built from TRDV1 and TRDJ1, with D possibly being TRDD3 (6 bases). TCRdb does not report a J gene; here it was assigned by matching the DNA to germline references. The V gene's germline CDR1 is TSWWSYY and CDR2 QGS. The CDR3 runs 22 residues. V was trimmed by 2 bases and J by 2 bases, leaving 33 bases between them.

The table lists this clone with a few counts. The amino acid sequence in TCRdb belongs to a much larger clone and departs from this DNA's translation at residues 7 and 13, likely a sequencing read error; the sequence shown is translated from the DNA. The V call is TRDV3, the J call TRDJ1; 12 bases are a match to TRDD3. CDR3 length: 24 residues. Germline loops: CDR1 TVYSNPD, CDR2 GDNSRS (reference sequence). V lost 1 base to trimming and J lost 8 bases; unmatched junction nucleotides: 38. CDR3 sequence (DNA): TGTGCCTTTAAGGGGGGAACTTCCGCCGGTATAAAAGCTCCCGTATACTGGGGGATACAAAAACTCATCTTT. It codes for CAFKGGTSAGIKAPVYWGIQKLIF.

A remark on this clone: TCRdb's protein for this DNA is that of a much larger clone and differs from the translation at residue 11, likely a read error; the protein shown is the DNA translation. The chain joins TRDV2 to TRDJ1; TRDD3 agrees at 10 bases. Matching the DNA to germline supplied the J gene, which TCRdb does not give. This CDR3 region has 21 residues. J gave up 1 base and V 1 base, and 20 bases lay outside the gene matches. Germline CDR1 is GEAIGNYY and CDR2 is EKD. The CDR3 region is CACDTVFLGDMRDPVTDKLIF. CDR3 DNA sequence: TGTGCCTGTGACACGGTGTTTCTGGGGGATATGCGGGATCCCGTCACCGATAAACTCATCTTT.

The sample holds a few counts of this clone. TCRdb assigns this DNA the protein of a much larger clone, which departs from its translation at residue 4; this likely reflects a read error, and the protein shown comes from translating the DNA. The chain carries TRDV1 and TRDJ1; TRDD1 is a possible D gene (5 bases). The J gene was not available in TCRdb and was assigned here by matching the DNA to germline segments. The CDR3 contains 16 residues. Germline CDR1 reads TSWWSYY; CDR2 reads QGS. CDR3 protein: CALREIRQGYTDKLIF. Written as DNA, the CDR3 is TGTGCTCTTAGGGAAATCCGTCAGGGGTACACCGATAAACTCATCTTT.

In regard to this clone: A far bigger clonotype differs at one base, so this is likely a read error. Other nucleotide sequences in the sample specify the same CDR3. The chain links TRDV1 to TRDJ1, with 7 positions matching TRDD2. V lost 2 bases to trimming and J lost 8 bases; unmatched junction nucleotides: 5. Germline CDR1 reads TSWWSYY; CDR2 reads QGS. This CDR3 has 13 residues. CDR3 DNA: TGTGCTCTTGGGGAAGTTCCTACGAACAAACTCATCTTT. Translated, it gives CALGEVPTNKLIF.

This clone has more than one count but fewer than ten. A far larger clone is a single base away, which makes a read error likely. Other DNA sequences in this sample translate to the same CDR3. The chain links TRDV1 to TRDJ1; 8 bases agree with TRDD3. There are 22 residues in the CDR3. From germline, CDR1 is TSWWSYY and CDR2 QGS. V trimming: 1 base; J trimming: 2 bases; junction bases outside the gene matches: 24. The CDR3 loop is CALGEPPSYRPGLGDTTDKLIF. The DNA of the CDR3 is TGTGCTCTTGGGGAACCCCCATCTTACCGTCCTGGGCTGGGGGACACTACCGATAAACTCATCTTT.

This clone was picked up a small number of times. TCRdb has a much larger clone's protein, which differs at residue 18 from the translation of this DNA, likely because of a read error; what is shown is the protein translated from the DNA. In the same sample, other DNA sequences code for this CDR3. CDR3 residues: CALGETAVRNDLIVLGDKHDKLIF. The CDR3 nucleotides are TGTGCTCTTGGGGAAACTGCGGTTCGGAATGACCTAATCGTACTGGGGGATAAACACGATAAACTCATCTTT. This chain links TRDV1 with TRDJ1; 11 nucleotides line up with TRDD3. TCRdb lists no J gene, so it was determined here by aligning the DNA to germline. Germline V gene data show CDR1 as TSWWSYY and CDR2 as QGS. Unmatched junction bases numbered 30, after V lost 2 bases and J lost 4 bases. CDR3 length: 24 amino acids.

On this clone itself: With only one base between it and a far larger clone, this is likely a read error. Other nucleotide sequences in the sample specify the same CDR3. The rearrangement uses TRDV1 and TRDJ1, with unresolved D. The J gene is not listed in TCRdb, so it was assigned here from a DNA match to germline. This CDR3 is built from 13 residues. The V gene lost 8 bases and the J gene lost 0 bases, with 10 bases spanning the gap. The germline V gene has CDR1 TSWWSYY and CDR2 QGS. CDR3 protein: CALTLSDTDKLIF. CDR3 coding DNA: TGTGCTCTTACCCTTTCCGACACCGATAAACTCATCTTT.

This clone was picked up many times. Given a far larger clone just one base away, this is likely a sequencing read error. The same CDR3 also results from other DNA sequences found in this sample. The V gene is TRDV2, but the J gene lacks a call. Germline V gene sequence: CDR1 GEAIGNYY, CDR2 EKD. The CDR3 is 13 residues long. The CDR3 nucleotides read TGTGCCTGTGACACCGTACGCGGCGATAAACTCATCTTC. It codes for CACDTVRGDKLIF.

Ten or more counts support this clone. A far larger clone lies a single base away; this is likely a read error. The same CDR3 is also encoded by other DNA sequences in this sample. The genes are TRDV1 and TRDJ1; 10 bases fit TRDD3. The J gene comes from matching the DNA to germline here; TCRdb lacks it. The junction had 24 bases not matched to a gene; V was cut back by 5 bases and J by 3 bases. The V gene's germline CDR1 is TSWWSYY and CDR2 QGS. This CDR3 is built from 21 residues. The CDR3 is CALGKRLLLWGIPMASDKLIF. The CDR3 coding sequence is TGTGCTCTTGGGAAAAGGTTACTGCTTTGGGGGATACCCATGGCGTCCGATAAACTCATCTTT.

This clone was detected only a few times. This DNA's translation and the protein TCRdb lists, from a much larger clone, do not match at residue 19, likely due to a read error; the protein shown is translated from the DNA. The chain is built from TRDV1 and TRDJ1; D is possibly TRDD2 (7 bases). Matching the DNA to germline supplied the J gene, which TCRdb does not give. In germline, CDR1 is TSWWSYY, CDR2 QGS. The length of the CDR3 is 25 residues. Trimming took 1 base from V and 0 from J, leaving 39 bases between them. The CDR3 loop reads CALGEPHFLRGSLRWGASNTDKLIF. The CDR3 DNA is TGTGCTCTTGGGGAACCTCATTTCCTACGGGGTTCGTTACGCTGGGGAGCCTCCAACACCGATAAACTCATCTTT.

This clone was observed at least ten times. One end of the junction is discordant with germline, which a read error may explain. The same CDR3 arises from other DNA sequences in this sample as well. This sequence joins TRDV1 and TRDJ2; no clear D. The CDR3 is 9 amino acids. Germline V gene lookup returns CDR1 TSWWSYY and CDR2 QGS. The CDR3 loop is CALGEPQFF. CDR3 in DNA: TGTGCTCTTGGGGAACCACAGTTTTTC.

This clone has a count of ten or more. One base separates it from a far larger clone, so it is likely a read error. At the DNA level, this CDR3 is encoded by other sequences in the same sample as well. The chain recombines TRDV1 with TRDJ1, with TRDD3 matching 8 bases. Trimming at V came to 4 bases and at J to 5 bases, leaving 33 bases not matched to a gene. Looked up from germline, CDR1 is TSWWSYY and CDR2 is QGS. The CDR3 covers 23 residues. DNA for the CDR3: TGTGCTCTTGGGGTTCCGTCCATTCCCTTCCACAGTACTGGGGGGCGAGCCCAGGATAAACTCATCTTT. This gives the protein CALGVPSIPFHSTGGRAQDKLIF.

Remarks on this clone: TCRdb's entry gives the protein of a much larger clone, which mismatches this DNA's translation at residue 5, likely from a read error; the protein reported here is translated from the DNA. This rearrangement joins TRDV2 to TRDJ1; 7 bases are a match to TRDD3. Germline trimming cut 3 bases from V and 5 bases from J; bases unmatched to any gene: 11. Germline loops: CDR1 GEAIGNYY, CDR2 EKD. The CDR3 is made up of 15 amino acids. The CDR3: CACDSVSILGDKLIF. The CDR3, as DNA: TGTGCCTGTGACTCCGTTTCAATACTGGGGGATAAACTCATCTTT.

This clone was seen repeatedly, ten times or more. A far larger clone is off by one base, so a read error is likely. Other DNA sequences in this sample translate to the same CDR3. In DNA, the CDR3 is TGTGCCTGTGACACCGAGGAAGTACGGGGATACGAGGGGGTCACCGATAAACTCATCTTT. It is translated as CACDTEEVRGYEGVTDKLIF. V gene TRDV2 combines with J gene TRDJ1; 9 bases line up with TRDD3. The CDR3 has 20 amino acids. V lost 0 bases to trimming and J lost 1 base; unmatched junction nucleotides: 17. Germline V gene sequence: CDR1 GEAIGNYY, CDR2 EKD.

This clone was seen repeatedly, ten times or more. A far more abundant clone sits one base away, making this likely a read error. Other DNA sequences from this sample encode an identical CDR3 as well. The chain has TRDV2 and TRDJ1, with 10 bases fitting TRDD3. Looked up from germline, CDR1 is GEAIGNYY and CDR2 is EKD. The CDR3 is made up of 15 amino acids. The CDR3 DNA is TGTGCCTGTGACACGAGAGTACTGGGGGATGACAAACTCATCTTC. As protein: CACDTRVLGDDKLIF.

This clone was observed a handful of times. The TCRdb protein comes from a much larger clone and disagrees with this DNA's translation at residue 5, likely due to a read error; the protein given here is derived from the DNA. The chain links TRDV2 to TRDJ3, with 11 bases fitting TRDD3. In the absence of a J gene in TCRdb, the DNA was matched to germline to assign it here. Germline V gene sequence: CDR1 GEAIGNYY, CDR2 EKD. J was trimmed by 6 bases and V by 3 bases; bases with no gene match: 18. This CDR3 is built from 21 residues. The CDR3 nucleotides read TGTGCCTGTGACTCCTTTCTTCCATACTGGGGGATAGAAGAGGACACCCGACAGATGTTTTTC. Amino acid sequence: CACDSFLPYWGIEEDTRQMFF.

This clone has a handful of counts. The genes are TRDV1 and TRDJ1; 9 positions agree with TRDD3. Germline matching of the DNA provided the J gene here, since TCRdb leaves it blank. The CDR3 contains 23 residues. The J segment lost 0 bases and the V segment lost 0 bases, leaving 23 bases of the junction unmatched. Per germline, CDR1 TSWWSYY and CDR2 QGS. CDR3 protein: CALGELGARSYWGTRYYTDKLIF. CDR3 nucleotide sequence: TGTGCTCTTGGGGAACTTGGGGCTAGATCATACTGGGGGACGCGTTATTACACCGATAAACTCATCTTT.

This clone was observed many times. A far bigger clonotype differs at one base, so this is likely a read error. The same CDR3 is also encoded by other DNA sequences in this sample. The chain has TRDV2 and TRDJ1, with 13 bases matching TRDD3. Germline values: CDR1 GEAIGNYY, CDR2 EKD. The CDR3 spans 18 residues. With V trimmed by 3 bases and J by 6 bases, 15 bases remained unmatched. The CDR3 sequence: CACDPLPTTGGYENKLIF. The CDR3 region has the DNA TGTGCCTGTGACCCCCTACCAACTACTGGGGGATACGAGAATAAACTCATCTTT.

Comments on this clone: The amino acid sequence in TCRdb belongs to a much larger clone and departs from this DNA's translation at residue 16, likely a sequencing read error; the sequence shown is translated from the DNA. The genes are TRDV1 and TRDJ1; TRDD3 aligns across 11 bases. The germline CDR1 and CDR2 sequences are TSWWSYY and QGS. This CDR3 spans 26 amino acids. J gave up 6 bases and V 1 base, and 37 bases lay outside the gene matches. The chain's CDR3 is CALGEPRRIPYWGIIRIGGPRHKLIF. CDR3 DNA: TGTGCTCTTGGGGAACCTAGACGCATCCCGTACTGGGGGATAATCAGGATCGGGGGGCCTCGTCATAAACTCATCTTT.

Only a few counts were recorded for this clone. This DNA's translation and the protein TCRdb lists, from a much larger clone, do not match at residue 13, likely due to a read error; the protein shown is translated from the DNA. This chain links TRDV1 with TRDJ1; the match to TRDD3 covers 9 bases. Assignment of the J gene here rests on matching the DNA to germline, because TCRdb gives none. The CDR3 totals 17 residues. V lost 5 bases and J lost 8; bases outside the gene matches: 18. Germline values: CDR1 TSWWSYY, CDR2 QGS. The CDR3 is CALGNPSGLGDRQKLIF. The CDR3 DNA reads TGTGCTCTTGGGAACCCTTCGGGACTGGGGGACCGACAGAAACTCATCTTT.

About this clone itself: The protein in TCRdb stems from a much larger clone and differs at residue 10 from this DNA's translation, likely a read error; here the protein is translated from the DNA. This chain joins TRDV2 and TRDJ1; 7 positions match TRDD3. Germline matching of the DNA provided the J gene here, since TCRdb leaves it blank. CDR3 length equals 14 residues. CDR1 GEAIGNYY and CDR2 EKD come from the germline V gene. The ends lost 4 bases at V and 8 bases at J; junction bases unmatched: 12. For the CDR3, the DNA is TGTGCCTGTGAGCCTATGGGGGAATTAGAGAAACTCATCTTT. Encoded protein: CACEPMGELEKLIF.

This clone was detected ten times or more. The TCRdb protein comes from a much larger clone and disagrees with this DNA's translation at residue 6, likely due to a read error; the protein given here is derived from the DNA. The CDR3 loop is CASYMLPAYKLIF. CDR3 nucleotides: TGTGCCTCCTACATGCTTCCTGCCTACAAACTCATCTTT. The chain carries TRDV3 and TRDJ1; possible D gene TRDD2, 6 bases. TCRdb records no J gene; here it was assigned by comparing the DNA to germline. The V gene's germline CDR1 is TVYSNPD and CDR2 GDNSRS (reference sequence). The CDR3 runs to 13 residues. The ends were cut back, 4 bases at V and 8 bases at J, with 20 bases in the middle.

Judged by abundance, this clone is medium-sized (0.01 to 0.1%). Distinct nucleotide sequences in the sample also encode this CDR3. The chain joins TRDV1 to TRDJ1; 9 positions match TRDD3. Germline V lookup: CDR1 TSWWSYY, CDR2 QGS. The CDR3 totals 22 residues. V lost 4 bases, J lost 0 bases, and 24 bases stayed unmatched. CDR3 DNA: TGTGCTCTTGGGGCTCCTATCCACCGAGTCCCGTACTGGGGGAAGTACACCGATAAACTCATCTTT. It yields the protein CALGAPIHRVPYWGKYTDKLIF.

The table lists this clone with many counts. TCRdb attributes to this sequence the protein of a much larger clone, which differs from the DNA translation at residue 10; a read error is likely, and the protein displayed is translated from the DNA. The chain is built from TRDV3 and TRDJ1; the match to TRDD3 covers 9 bases. Germline-derived CDR1 and CDR2 are TVYSNPD and GDNSRS (reference sequence). The CDR3 has 17 residues. The CDR3 sequence is CAQRLRTGGLYTDKLIF. CDR3 coding DNA: TGTGCTCAAAGGTTAAGGACTGGGGGACTCTACACCGATAAACTCATCTTT.

This clone was seen a single time. This chain uses TRDV1 with TRDJ1, with 8 positions matching TRDD3. TCRdb leaves out the J gene; it was filled in here by matching the DNA to germline. The CDR3 is made up of 19 amino acids. The V and J ends lost 0 bases and 0 bases, in that order; junction bases with no gene match: 12. From germline, CDR1 is TSWWSYY and CDR2 QGS. Here the CDR3 DNA reads TGTGCTCTTGGGGAACTAGAACCGTACTGGGGGTGCTACACCGATAAACTCATCTTT. This translates into CALGELEPYWGCYTDKLIF.

This clone has a count of ten or more. The amino acid sequence in TCRdb belongs to a much larger clone and departs from this DNA's translation at residue 8, likely a sequencing read error; the sequence shown is translated from the DNA. The chain employs TRDV2 and TRDJ1, with a weak D call TRDD3 (6 bases). The germline gives CDR1 GEAIGNYY, CDR2 EKD. The CDR3 covers 18 residues. The V and J ends lost 3 bases and 2 bases respectively, with 24 bases between them. The CDR3 sequence: CACDPVLVDTRETDKLIF. The DNA for the CDR3 is TGTGCCTGTGACCCGGTACTGGTGGATACAAGAGAGACCGATAAACTCATCTTT.

This clone came up many times. The chain combines TRDV2 with TRDJ1, with TRDD3 matching over 8 bases. The germline V gene encodes CDR1 GEAIGNYY and CDR2 EKD. This CDR3 has 18 residues. V trimming: 3 bases; J trimming: 4 bases; junction bases outside the gene matches: 18. The CDR3 nucleotides read TGTGCCTGTGACTCCCTCTCGCTACTGGGGGGGAACGACGATAAACTCATCTTT. Its translation: CACDSLSLLGGNDDKLIF.